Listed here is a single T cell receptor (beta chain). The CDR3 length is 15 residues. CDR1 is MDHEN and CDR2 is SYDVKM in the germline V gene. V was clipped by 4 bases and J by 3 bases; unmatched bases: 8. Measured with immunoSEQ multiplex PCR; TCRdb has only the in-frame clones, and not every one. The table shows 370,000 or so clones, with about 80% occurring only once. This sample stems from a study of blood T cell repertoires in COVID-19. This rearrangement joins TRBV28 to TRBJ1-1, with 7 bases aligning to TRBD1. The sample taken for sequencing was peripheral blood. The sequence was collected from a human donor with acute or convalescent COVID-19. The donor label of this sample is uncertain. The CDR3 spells CASSSYRGGYTEAFF. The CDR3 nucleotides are TGTGCCAGCAGTTCATACAGGGGTGGGTACACTGAAGCTTTCTTT. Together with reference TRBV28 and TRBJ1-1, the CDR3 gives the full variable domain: DVKVTQSSRYLVKRTGEKVFLECVQDMDHENMFWYRQDPGLGLRLIYFSYDVKMKEKGDIPEGYSVSREKKERFSLILESASTNQTSMYLCASSSYRGGYTEAFFGQGTRLTVV.